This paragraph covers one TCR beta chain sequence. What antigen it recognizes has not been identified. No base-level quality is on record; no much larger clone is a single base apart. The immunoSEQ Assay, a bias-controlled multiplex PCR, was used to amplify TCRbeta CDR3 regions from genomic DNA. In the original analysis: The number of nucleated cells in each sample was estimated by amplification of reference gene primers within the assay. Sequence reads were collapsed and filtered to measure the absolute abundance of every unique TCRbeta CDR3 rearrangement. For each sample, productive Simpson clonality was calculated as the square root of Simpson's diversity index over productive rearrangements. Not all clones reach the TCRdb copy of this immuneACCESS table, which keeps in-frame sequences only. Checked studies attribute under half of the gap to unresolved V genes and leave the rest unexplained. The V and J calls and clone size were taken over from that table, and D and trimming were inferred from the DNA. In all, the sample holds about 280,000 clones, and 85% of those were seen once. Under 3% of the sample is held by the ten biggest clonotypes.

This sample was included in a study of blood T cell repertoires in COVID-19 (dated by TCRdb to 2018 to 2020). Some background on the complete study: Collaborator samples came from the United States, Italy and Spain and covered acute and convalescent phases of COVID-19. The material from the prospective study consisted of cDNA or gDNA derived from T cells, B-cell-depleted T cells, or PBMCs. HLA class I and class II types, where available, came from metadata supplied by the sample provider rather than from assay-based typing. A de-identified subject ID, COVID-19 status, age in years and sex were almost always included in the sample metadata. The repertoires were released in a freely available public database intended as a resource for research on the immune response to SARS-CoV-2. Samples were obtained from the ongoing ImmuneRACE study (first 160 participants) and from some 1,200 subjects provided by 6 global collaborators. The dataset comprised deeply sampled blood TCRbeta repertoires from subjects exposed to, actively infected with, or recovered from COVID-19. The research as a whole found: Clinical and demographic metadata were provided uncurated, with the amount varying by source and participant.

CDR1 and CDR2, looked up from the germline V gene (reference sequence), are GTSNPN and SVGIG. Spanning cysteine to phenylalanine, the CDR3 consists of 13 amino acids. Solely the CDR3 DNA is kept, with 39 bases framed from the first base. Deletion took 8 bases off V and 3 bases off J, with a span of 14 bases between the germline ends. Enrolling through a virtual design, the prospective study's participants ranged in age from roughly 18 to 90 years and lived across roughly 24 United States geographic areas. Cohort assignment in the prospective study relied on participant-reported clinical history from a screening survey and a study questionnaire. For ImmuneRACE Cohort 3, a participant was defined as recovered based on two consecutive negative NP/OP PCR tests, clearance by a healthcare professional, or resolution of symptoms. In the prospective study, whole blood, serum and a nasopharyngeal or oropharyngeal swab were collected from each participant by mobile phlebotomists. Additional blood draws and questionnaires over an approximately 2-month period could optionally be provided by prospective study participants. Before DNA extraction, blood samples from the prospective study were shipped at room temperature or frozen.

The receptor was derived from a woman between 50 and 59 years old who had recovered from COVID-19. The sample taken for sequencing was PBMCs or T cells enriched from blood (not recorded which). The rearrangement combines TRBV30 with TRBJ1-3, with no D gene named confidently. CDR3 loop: CALQFAVGNTIYF. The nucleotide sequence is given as TGTGCCCTGCAGTTCGCAGTTGGAAACACCATATATTTT. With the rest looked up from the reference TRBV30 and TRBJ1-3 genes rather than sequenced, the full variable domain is SQTIHQWPATLVQPVGSPLSLECTVEGTSNPNLYWYRQAAGRGLQLLFYSVGIGQISSEVPQNLSASRPQDRQFILSSKKLLLSDSGFYLCALQFAVGNTIYFGEGSWLTVV.